The rows below give T cell receptor beta chains drawn from one sample of a study of T-cell reconstitution after alpha-beta-depleted transplantation in children. TCRdb re-analysed the PCR reads in MiXCR, keeping a single row per CDR3 protein. The sample yields fewer than 400,000 distinct CDR3 sequences, 20% seen once. The sample was PBMCs from the stem cell graft donor, taken from the stem cell graft. The source of these receptors is a human donor who donated a stem cell graft to a child with acute myeloid leukemia. CDR3s include the opening cysteine and the closing phenylalanine or tryptophan. A D gene is named only where the DNA matches it firmly. Only part of the rows carry a size: once, few, many, or a class if the clone is expanded.

>12|TRBV29-1|TRBJ2-7|-|many
CSVEATSYEQYF
TGCAGCGTTGAGGCTACCTCCTACGAGCAGTACTTC
>15|TRBV7-2|TRBJ2-2|-|-
CASSLNVRPTGELFF
TGTGCCAGCAGCTTAAATGTCCGACCCACCGGGGAGCTGTTTTTT
>18|TRBV7-3|TRBJ2-1|TRBD2|-
CASSPDIPGLAGGNEQFF
TGTGCCAGCAGCCCAGATATTCCCGGACTAGCGGGAGGCAATGAGCAGTTCTTC
>12|TRBV5-1|TRBJ2-7|-|-
CASSDRRTEQYF
TGCGCCAGCTCCGACAGGAGGACCGAGCAGTACTTC
>14|TRBV20-1|TRBJ2-5|TRBD2|-
CSAPSGGYQETQYF
TGCAGTGCTCCCAGCGGGGGGTACCAAGAGACCCAGTACTTC
>15|TRBV27|TRBJ2-7|-|many
CASSWRATSSYEQYF
TGTGCCAGCAGTTGGAGGGCGACAAGCTCCTACGAGCAGTACTTC
>15|TRBV7-6|TRBJ1-4|TRBD1|-
CASRQPGQRNEKLFF
TGTGCCAGCAGGCAACCGGGACAGCGGAATGAAAAACTGTTTTTT
>15|TRBV7-2|TRBJ2-5|-|-
CASSLRFEGWETQYF
TGTGCCAGCAGCTTAAGATTCGAGGGATGGGAGACCCAGTACTTC
>14|TRBV7-2|TRBJ2-7|TRBD1|-
CASSLPAGGYEQYF
TGTGCCAGCAGCTTACCGGCAGGGGGCTACGAGCAGTACTTC
>15|TRBV25-1|TRBJ2-7|TRBD1|-
CASTPTGGASYEQYF
TGTGCCAGCACTCCTACAGGGGGCGCGTCCTACGAGCAGTACTTC
>16|TRBV9|TRBJ2-2|-|-
CASSVVDRTDTGELFF
TGTGCCAGCAGCGTAGTCGACAGAACGGACACCGGGGAGCTGTTTTTT
>18|TRBV19|TRBJ2-3|TRBD2|-
CASSNRLAGGGSTDTQYF
TGTGCCAGTAGCAACCGACTAGCGGGAGGAGGGAGCACAGATACGCAGTATTTT
>14|TRBV9|TRBJ2-1|-|few
CASSVVGETGEQFF
TGTGCCAGCAGCGTAGTGGGGGAAACGGGTGAGCAGTTCTTC
>15|TRBV24-1|TRBJ2-1|TRBD2|-
CATSDRSGRAREQFF
TGTGCCACCAGTGATAGGAGCGGGAGGGCACGGGAGCAGTTCTTC
>13|TRBV12-3/TRBV12-4|TRBJ1-2|TRBD1|-
CASSETGGYGYTF
TGTGCCAGCAGTGAGACAGGGGGCTATGGCTACACCTTC
>13|TRBV20-1|TRBJ2-5|TRBD2|many
CSASHGGDETQYF
TGCAGTGCTAGCCACGGGGGGGACGAGACCCAGTACTTC
>14|TRBV10-2|TRBJ2-3|-|many
CASSRSGSTDTQYF
TGCGCCAGCAGCCGGAGTGGGAGCACAGATACGCAGTATTTT
>14|TRBV10-3|TRBJ2-7|TRBD2|many
CAISSGISSYEQYF
TGTGCCATCAGTAGCGGGATCAGCTCCTACGAGCAGTACTTC
>15|TRBV28|TRBJ2-1|-|-
CASSSHGDFYNEQFF
TGTGCCAGCAGTTCCCATGGGGACTTCTACAATGAGCAGTTCTTC
>12|TRBV29-1|TRBJ2-1|-|-
CSVVRVIDEQFF
TGCAGCGTTGTCAGGGTGATCGATGAGCAGTTCTTC
>12|TRBV20-1|TRBJ2-3|-|many
CSASLGSNTQYF
TGCAGTGCTTCCCTAGGCAGCAACACGCAGTATTTT
>14|TRBV3-1|TRBJ2-3|-|-
CASSQVRFADTQYF
TGTGCCAGCAGCCAAGTCCGCTTTGCAGATACGCAGTATTTT
>16|TRBV4-1|TRBJ2-3|TRBD2|-
CASSQDSSGRSDTQYF
TGCGCCAGCAGCCAAGATTCTAGCGGGAGGTCAGATACGCAGTATTTT
>15|TRBV10-2|TRBJ2-3|-|few
CASSEDYRPTDTQYF
TGCGCCAGCAGTGAGGACTACCGTCCAACAGATACGCAGTATTTT
>11|TRBV12-3/TRBV12-4|TRBJ2-7|-|-
CASPASYEQYF
TGTGCCAGTCCCGCTAGCTACGAGCAGTACTTC
>15|TRBV27|TRBJ2-1|TRBD2|-
CASSFLAGEIDEQFF
TGTGCCAGCAGTTTCCTAGCGGGAGAAATCGATGAGCAGTTCTTC
>13|TRBV5-1|TRBJ2-3|-|-
CASSLAVAWAQYF
TGCGCCAGCAGCTTGGCCGTCGCCTGGGCGCAGTATTTT
>14|TRBV20-1|TRBJ1-1|-|few
CSASKGQMNTEAFF
TGCAGTGCTAGCAAAGGGCAGATGAACACTGAAGCTTTCTTT
>15|TRBV12-3/TRBV12-4|TRBJ2-2|-|few
CASSFVNRGTGELFF
TGTGCCAGCAGTTTTGTCAATCGCGGCACCGGGGAGCTGTTTTTT
>16|TRBV6-5|TRBJ2-7|TRBD2|-
CASSYSLAGPTYEQYF
TGTGCCAGCAGTTATTCACTAGCGGGACCCACCTACGAGCAGTACTTC
>14|TRBV29-1|TRBJ2-5|TRBD1|-
CSATGGTGRETQYF
TGCAGCGCCACCGGGGGGACAGGGAGAGAGACCCAGTACTTC
>14|TRBV7-2|TRBJ2-7|-|-
CASSLGARDYEQYF
TGTGCCAGCAGCTTAGGGGCCCGTGACTACGAGCAGTACTTC
>14|TRBV20-1|TRBJ2-7|-|few
CSAPLGFGSYEQYF
TGCAGTGCTCCTCTAGGATTCGGCTCCTACGAGCAGTACTTC
>14|TRBV20-1|TRBJ1-2|-|many
CSATITRGGYGYTF
TGCAGTGCTACCATAACCAGGGGAGGCTATGGCTACACCTTC
>14|TRBV7-6|TRBJ2-7|-|-
CASSLSNWDYEQYF
TGTGCCAGCAGCTTGTCAAACTGGGACTACGAGCAGTACTTC
>13|TRBV6-6|TRBJ2-7|-|-
CASSYSKSDEQYF
TGTGCCAGCAGTTACTCGAAGTCCGACGAGCAGTACTTC
>12|TRBV25-1|TRBJ2-5|TRBD1|medium-sized
CASSAQGVTQYF
TGTGCCAGCAGCGCCCAGGGGGTGACCCAGTACTTC
>15|TRBV21-1|TRBJ2-3|-|-
CASPLPGQSTDTQYF
TGTGCCAGCCCCCTACCGGGACAGAGCACAGATACGCAGTATTTT
>14|TRBV4-1|TRBJ1-4|-|-
CASSQKQENEKLFF
TGCGCCAGCAGCCAAAAACAGGAAAATGAAAAACTGTTTTTT
>13|TRBV10-3|TRBJ1-1|-|many
CAISDRGGTEAFF
TGTGCCATCAGTGACAGGGGCGGCACTGAAGCTTTCTTT